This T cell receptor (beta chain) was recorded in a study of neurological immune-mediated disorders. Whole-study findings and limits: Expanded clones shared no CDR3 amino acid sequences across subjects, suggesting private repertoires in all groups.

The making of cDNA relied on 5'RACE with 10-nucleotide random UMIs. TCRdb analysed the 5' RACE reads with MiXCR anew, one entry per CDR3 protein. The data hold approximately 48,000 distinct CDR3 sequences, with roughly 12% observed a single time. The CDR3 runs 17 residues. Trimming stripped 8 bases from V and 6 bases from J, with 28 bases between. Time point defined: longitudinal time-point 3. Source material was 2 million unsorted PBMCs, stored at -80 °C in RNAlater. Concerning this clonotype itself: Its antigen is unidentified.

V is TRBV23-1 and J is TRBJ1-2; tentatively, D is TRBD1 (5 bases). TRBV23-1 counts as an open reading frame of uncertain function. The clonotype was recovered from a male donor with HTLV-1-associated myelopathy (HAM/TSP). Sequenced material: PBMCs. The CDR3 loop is CASYLSGREAASDGYTF. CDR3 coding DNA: TGCGCCAGCTACCTCTCAGGGAGGGAGGCAGCTAGTGATGGCTACACCTTC.